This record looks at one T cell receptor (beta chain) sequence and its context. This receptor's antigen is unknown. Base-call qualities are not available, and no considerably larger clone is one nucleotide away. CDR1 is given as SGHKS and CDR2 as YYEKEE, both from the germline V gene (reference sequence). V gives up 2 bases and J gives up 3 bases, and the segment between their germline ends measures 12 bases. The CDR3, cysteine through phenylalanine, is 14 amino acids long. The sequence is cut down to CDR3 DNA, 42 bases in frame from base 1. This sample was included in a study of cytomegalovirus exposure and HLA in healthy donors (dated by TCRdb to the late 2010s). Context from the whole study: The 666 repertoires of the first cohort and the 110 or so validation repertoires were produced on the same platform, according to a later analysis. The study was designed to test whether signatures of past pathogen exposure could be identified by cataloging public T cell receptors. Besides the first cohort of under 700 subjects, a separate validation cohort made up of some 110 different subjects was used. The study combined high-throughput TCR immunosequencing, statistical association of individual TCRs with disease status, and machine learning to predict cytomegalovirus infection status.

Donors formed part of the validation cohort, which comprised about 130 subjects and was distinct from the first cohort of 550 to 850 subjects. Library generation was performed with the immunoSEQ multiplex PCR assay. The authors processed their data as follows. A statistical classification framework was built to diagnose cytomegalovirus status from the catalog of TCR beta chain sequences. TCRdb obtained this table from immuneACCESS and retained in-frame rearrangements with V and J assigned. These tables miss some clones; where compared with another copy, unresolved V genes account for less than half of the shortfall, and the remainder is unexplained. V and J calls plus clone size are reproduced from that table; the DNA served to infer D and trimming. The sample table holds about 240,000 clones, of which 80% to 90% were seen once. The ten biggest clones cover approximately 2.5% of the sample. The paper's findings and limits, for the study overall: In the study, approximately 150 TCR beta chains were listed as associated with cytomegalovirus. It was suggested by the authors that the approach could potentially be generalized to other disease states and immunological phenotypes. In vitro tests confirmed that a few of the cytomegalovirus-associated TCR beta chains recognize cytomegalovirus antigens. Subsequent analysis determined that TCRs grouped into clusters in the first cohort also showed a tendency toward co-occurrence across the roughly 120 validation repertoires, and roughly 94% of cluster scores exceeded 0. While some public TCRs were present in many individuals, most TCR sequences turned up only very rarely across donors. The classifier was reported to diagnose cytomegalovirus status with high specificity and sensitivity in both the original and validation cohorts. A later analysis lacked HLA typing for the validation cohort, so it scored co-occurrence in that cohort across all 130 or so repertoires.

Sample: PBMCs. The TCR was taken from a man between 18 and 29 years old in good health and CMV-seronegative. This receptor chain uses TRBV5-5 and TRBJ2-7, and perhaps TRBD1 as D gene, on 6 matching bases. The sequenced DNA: TGTGCCAGCAGCTTATCGGACAGTTACTACGAGCAGTACTTC. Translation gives CASSLSDSYYEQYF.